This is a list of T cell receptor beta chains from one sample in a study of blood T cell repertoires in COVID-19. Clones were read by immunoSEQ multiplex PCR, and TCRdb kept only the in-frame ones, dropping some. The sample records roughly 110,000 clones, around 75% being singletons. The specimen was peripheral blood. These receptors came from a human donor with acute or convalescent COVID-19. The donor label of this sample is uncertain. Each CDR3 is given with its conserved first and last residue. The D gene is left open where the match is weak. Clone size is not always given. Where it is, it says once, few, many or a class for expanded clones.

>NA|TRBJ1-5|TRBV24-1|NA
CATSDGRGSNQPQHF
TGTGCCACCAGTGATGGTCGGGGTAGCAATCAGCCCCAGCATTTT
>NA|TRBJ1-3|TRBV19|few
CASSLRETSGNTIYF
TGTGCCAGTAGCCTTCGGGAGACTTCTGGAAACACCATATATTTT
>NA|TRBJ1-6|TRBV23-1|NA
CASRTQDTPPLHF
TGCGCCAGCCGAACCCAGGACACCCCACCCCTCCACTTT
>NA|TRBJ1-4|TRBV23-1|NA
CASSQSPAIHLNEKLFF
TGCGCCAGCAGTCAATCTCCTGCCATACATCTTAATGAAAAACTGTTTTTT
>TRBD2|TRBJ2-1|TRBV5-4|few
CASSFGGGGYNEQFF
TGTGCCAGCAGCTTCGGCGGGGGAGGGTACAATGAGCAGTTCTTC
>NA|TRBJ1-1|TRBV30|NA
CAWSTGSGMNTEAFF
TGTGCCTGGAGTACGGGCAGCGGCATGAACACTGAAGCTTTCTTT
>NA|TRBJ1-1|TRBV18|NA
CASSPGQNTEAFF
TGTGCCAGCTCTCCGGGACAGAACACTGAAGCTTTCTTT
>NA|TRBJ1-5|TRBV24-1|NA
CATRGEAHQPQHF
TGTGCCACCAGGGGGGAGGCTCATCAGCCCCAGCATTTT
>TRBD2|TRBJ2-1|TRBV27|NA
CASSPRTSGGAYEQFF
TGTGCCAGCAGTCCTCGGACTAGCGGGGGGGCATATGAGCAGTTCTTC
>NA|TRBJ2-4|TRBV19|NA
CASSISGEVKNIQYF
TGTGCCAGTAGTATATCGGGGGAGGTCAAAAACATTCAGTACTTC